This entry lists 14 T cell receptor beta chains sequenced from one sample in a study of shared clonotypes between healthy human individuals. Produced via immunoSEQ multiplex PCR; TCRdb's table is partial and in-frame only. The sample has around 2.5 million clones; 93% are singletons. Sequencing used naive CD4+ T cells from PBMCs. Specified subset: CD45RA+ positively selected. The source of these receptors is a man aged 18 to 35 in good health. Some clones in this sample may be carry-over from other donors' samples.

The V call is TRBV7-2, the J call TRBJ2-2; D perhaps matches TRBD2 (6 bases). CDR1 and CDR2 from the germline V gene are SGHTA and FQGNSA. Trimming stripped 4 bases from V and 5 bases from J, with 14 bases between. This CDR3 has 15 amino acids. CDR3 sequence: CASSWPGERTGELFF. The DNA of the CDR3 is TGTGCCAGCAGCTGGCCGGGAGAGAGGACCGGGGAGCTGTTTTTT.

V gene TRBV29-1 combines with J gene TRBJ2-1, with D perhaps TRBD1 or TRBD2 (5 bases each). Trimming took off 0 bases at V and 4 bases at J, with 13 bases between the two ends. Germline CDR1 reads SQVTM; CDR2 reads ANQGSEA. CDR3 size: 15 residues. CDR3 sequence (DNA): TGCAGCGTTGAAGATCCATGGGGGAATTACAATGAGCAGTTCTTC. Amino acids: CSVEDPWGNYNEQFF.

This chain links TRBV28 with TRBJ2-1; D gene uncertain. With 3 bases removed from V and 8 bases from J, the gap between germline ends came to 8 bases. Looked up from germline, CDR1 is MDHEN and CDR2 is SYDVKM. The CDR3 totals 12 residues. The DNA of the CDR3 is TGTGCCAGCAGTTTTTTTAGTTATGAGCAGTTCTTC. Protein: CASSFFSYEQFF.

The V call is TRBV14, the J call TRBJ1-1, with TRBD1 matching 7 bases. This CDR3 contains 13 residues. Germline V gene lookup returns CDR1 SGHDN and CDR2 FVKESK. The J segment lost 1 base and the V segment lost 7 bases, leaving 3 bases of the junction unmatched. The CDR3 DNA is TGTGCCAGCATCCGGACAGGGAACACTGAAGCTTTCTTT. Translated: CASIRTGNTEAFF. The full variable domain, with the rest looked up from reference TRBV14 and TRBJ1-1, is EAGVTQFPSHSVIEKGQTVTLRCDPISGHDNLYWYRRVMGKEIKFLLHFVKESKQDESGMPNNRFLAERTGGTYSTLKVQPAELEDSGVYFCASIRTGNTEAFFGQGTRLTVV.

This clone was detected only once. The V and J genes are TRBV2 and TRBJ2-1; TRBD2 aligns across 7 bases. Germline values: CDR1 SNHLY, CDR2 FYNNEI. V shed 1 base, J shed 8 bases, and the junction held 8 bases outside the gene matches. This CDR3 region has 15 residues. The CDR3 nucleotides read TGTGCCAGCAGTGAAGTGGGGCGGGGGATGGATGAGCAGTTCTTC. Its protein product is CASSEVGRGMDEQFF.

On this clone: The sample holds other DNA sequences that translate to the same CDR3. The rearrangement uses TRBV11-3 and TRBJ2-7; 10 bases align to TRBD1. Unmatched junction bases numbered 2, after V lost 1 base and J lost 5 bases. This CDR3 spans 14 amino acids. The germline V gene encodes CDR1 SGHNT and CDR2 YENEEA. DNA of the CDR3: TGTGCCAGCAGCTTAGGGACAGGGGGTAACGAGCAGTACTTC. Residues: CASSLGTGGNEQYF.

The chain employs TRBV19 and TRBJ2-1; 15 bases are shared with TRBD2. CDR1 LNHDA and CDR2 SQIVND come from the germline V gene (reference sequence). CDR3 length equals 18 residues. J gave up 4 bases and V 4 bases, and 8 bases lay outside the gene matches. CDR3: CASSTPGLAGGRYNEQFF. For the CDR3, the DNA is TGTGCCAGTAGTACGCCCGGACTAGCGGGAGGGCGATACAATGAGCAGTTCTTC.

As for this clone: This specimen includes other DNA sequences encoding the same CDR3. This chain's CDR3 is CASSLDRGYGYTF. The DNA for the CDR3 is TGCGCCAGCAGCTTAGACAGGGGATATGGCTACACCTTC. The chain recombines TRBV5-1 with TRBJ1-2, with 8 bases fitting TRBD1. The length of the CDR3 is 13 residues. Germline V gives CDR1 SGHRS, CDR2 YFSETQ. The ends lost 2 bases at V and 5 bases at J; junction bases unmatched: 2.

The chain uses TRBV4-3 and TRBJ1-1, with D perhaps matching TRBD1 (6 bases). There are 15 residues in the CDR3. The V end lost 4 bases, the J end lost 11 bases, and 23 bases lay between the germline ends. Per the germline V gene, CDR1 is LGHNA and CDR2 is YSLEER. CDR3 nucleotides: TGCGCCAGCAGCCGCGAGACGGGGGGCGCTGCCGCGGCTTTCTTT. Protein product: CASSRETGGAAAAFF.

The CDR3 nucleotides are TGTGCCAGCAGCTTAGAAGGTATAGGGCCCCAGTACTTC. It encodes CASSLEGIGPQYF. The rearrangement uses TRBV7-8 and TRBJ2-5; D remains unclear. The CDR3 contains 13 residues. Germline loops: CDR1 SGHVS, CDR2 FQNEAQ. V lost 1 base, J lost 9 bases, and 12 bases lay in between.

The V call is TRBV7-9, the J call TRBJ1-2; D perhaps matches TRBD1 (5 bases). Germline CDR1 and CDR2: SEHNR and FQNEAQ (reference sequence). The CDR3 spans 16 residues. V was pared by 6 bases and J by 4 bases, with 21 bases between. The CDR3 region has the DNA TGTGCCAGCAGTCTAGTGTTGGACACGGAACCCTATGGCTACACCTTC. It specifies CASSLVLDTEPYGYTF.

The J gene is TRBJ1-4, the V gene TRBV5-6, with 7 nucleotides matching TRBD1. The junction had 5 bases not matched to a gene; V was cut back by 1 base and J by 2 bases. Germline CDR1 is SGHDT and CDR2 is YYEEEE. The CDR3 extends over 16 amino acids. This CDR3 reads CASSLTGVSTNEKLFF. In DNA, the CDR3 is TGTGCCAGCAGCTTGACAGGGGTTAGCACTAATGAAAAACTGTTTTTT.

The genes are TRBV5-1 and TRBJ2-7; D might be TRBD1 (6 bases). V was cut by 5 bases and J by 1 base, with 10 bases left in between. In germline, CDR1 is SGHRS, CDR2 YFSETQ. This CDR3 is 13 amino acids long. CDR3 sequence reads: CASRNQGSYEQYF. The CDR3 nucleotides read TGCGCCAGCAGAAACCAGGGGTCCTACGAGCAGTACTTC.

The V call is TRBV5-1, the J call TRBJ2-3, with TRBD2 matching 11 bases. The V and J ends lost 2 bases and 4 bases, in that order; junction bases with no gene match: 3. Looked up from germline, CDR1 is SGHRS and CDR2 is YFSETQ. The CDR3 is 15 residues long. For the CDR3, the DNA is TGCGCCAGCAGCTTTAGCGGGAGGGCCGCAGATACGCAGTATTTT. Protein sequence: CASSFSGRAADTQYF.